This T cell receptor beta chain emerged from a study of blood T cell repertoires in COVID-19. Study-wide context: T cells, B-cell-depleted T cells, or PBMCs supplied cDNA or gDNA.

This CDR3 contains 15 residues. The germline V gene has CDR1 LNHDA and CDR2 SQIVND (reference sequence). The V end was cut by 1 base, the J end by 4 bases, with 12 bases between. The table came from immunoSEQ multiplex PCR; TCRdb's copy has only in-frame clones and leaves some out. The sample has about 320,000 clones, over 90% seen once. J is TRBJ2-3 and V is TRBV19; possible D gene TRBD2, 6 bases. The sequence came from a woman aged 25 to 39 who had been exposed to COVID-19. Sequences were obtained from PBMCs or T cells enriched from blood (not recorded which). The chain's CDR3 is CASSIGRGSADTQYF. The CDR3 DNA follows: TGTGCCAGTAGTATAGGGCGGGGAAGCGCAGATACGCAGTATTTT. The full variable domain, with the rest looked up from reference TRBV19 and TRBJ2-3, is DGGITQSPKYLFRKEGQNVTLSCEQNLNHDAMYWYRQDPGQGLRLIYYSQIVNDFQKGDIAEGYSVSREKKESFPLTVTSAQKNPTAFYLCASSIGRGSADTQYFGPGTRLTVL.